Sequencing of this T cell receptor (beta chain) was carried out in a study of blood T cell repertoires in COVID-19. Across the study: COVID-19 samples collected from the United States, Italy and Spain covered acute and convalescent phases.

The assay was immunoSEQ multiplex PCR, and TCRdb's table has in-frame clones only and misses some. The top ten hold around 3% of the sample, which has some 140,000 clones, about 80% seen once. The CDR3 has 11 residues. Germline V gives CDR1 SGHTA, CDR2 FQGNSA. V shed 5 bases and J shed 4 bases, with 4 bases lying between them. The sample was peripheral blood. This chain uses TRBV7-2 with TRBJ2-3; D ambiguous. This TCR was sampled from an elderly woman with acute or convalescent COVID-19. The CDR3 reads CASSPADTQYF. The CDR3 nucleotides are TGTGCCAGCAGCCCAGCAGATACGCAGTATTTT.